A selection of T cell receptor beta chains follows, all from one sample in a study of early T cells in non-severe SARS-CoV-2 infection. Each CDR3 protein is one row after TCRdb ran MiXCR on the 5' RACE reads. Altogether under 60,000 distinct CDR3 sequences are present, just over 8% being singletons, with the ten largest covering about 9.4%. The material sequenced was whole blood. Every receptor here comes from an adult who was a healthcare worker with PCR-confirmed SARS-CoV-2 infection or an uninfected control (not recorded which). The CDR3 runs from the conserved cysteine through the conserved F or W. The D gene is left open where the match is weak. Not every row has a clone size; where given, it reads once, few, many or a size class.

TRBV5-1	TRBJ1-1	-	-	TGCGCCAGCAGCTTGGATCCAGGTTCGAACACTGAAGCTTTCTTT	CASSLDPGSNTEAFF
TRBV3-1	TRBJ2-5	few	TRBD2	TGTGCCAGCAGCCTTGGCGGGGGGGCATACGAGGAGACCCAGTACTTC	CASSLGGGAYEETQYF
TRBV5-1	TRBJ2-1	few	-	TGCGCCAGCAGAAGCGGCCGACAGGAGCAGTTCTTC	CASRSGRQEQFF
TRBV6-5	TRBJ2-3	many	-	TGTGCCAGCAGTTGGCAGGCCACAGATACGCAGTATTTT	CASSWQATDTQYF
TRBV7-2	TRBJ2-3	-	-	TGTGCCAGCAGCCTTCGTTCCCGGGGATGGAGAATGGGAGATACGCAGTATTTT	CASSLRSRGWRMGDTQYF
TRBV6-5	TRBJ1-2	once	-	TGTGCCAGCAGTTATAGGGGGAGAGGGGACTATGGCTACACCTTC	CASSYRGRGDYGYTF
TRBV20-1	TRBJ1-2	many	TRBD1	TGCAGTGCTAGAGACCCTGACAGGGGCGGCTACACCTTC	CSARDPDRGGYTF
TRBV6-2/TRBV6-3	TRBJ2-3	-	-	TGTGCCAGCAGTCTGTCCCCGCCATCCCTCACAGATACGCAGTATTTT	CASSLSPPSLTDTQYF
TRBV13	TRBJ2-1	many	-	TGTGCCAGCAGCCTAGGGGCCGGGGGCTCTGAGCAGTTCTTC	CASSLGAGGSEQFF
TRBV12-3/TRBV12-4	TRBJ2-7	many	TRBD2	TGTGCCAGCAGTTTACTTGCGGGGGGCTACGAGCAGTACTTC	CASSLLAGGYEQYF
TRBV7-6	TRBJ2-5	few	TRBD2	TGTGCCAGCAGCTTATCACTAGCGGGGGTACAAGAGACCCAGTACTTC	CASSLSLAGVQETQYF
TRBV29-1	TRBJ2-1	few	-	TGCAGCGTTGAACTAGCTACGTTCTACAATGAGCAGTTCTTC	CSVELATFYNEQFF
TRBV12-3/TRBV12-4	TRBJ1-5	-	-	TGTGCCAGCAGTTTACCGGGGGCGGAACAGCCCCAGCATTTT	CASSLPGAEQPQHF
TRBV4-1	TRBJ1-5	-	TRBD1	TGCGCCAGCAGCCAAGATCGGTCAGGGGGCCAGCCCCAGCATTTT	CASSQDRSGGQPQHF
TRBV24-1	TRBJ1-2	many	-	TGTGCCACCAGTGATCCAGGCCAGGGGATCTATGGCTACACCTTC	CATSDPGQGIYGYTF
TRBV7-9	TRBJ2-7	-	TRBD2	TGTGCCAGCAGTTCCAGCGGGGACCGCTCCTACGAGCAGTACTTC	CASSSSGDRSYEQYF
TRBV20-1	TRBJ2-1	few	TRBD2	TGCAGTGCTAGAGGGACTAGCGAGTACAATGAGCAGTTCTTC	CSARGTSEYNEQFF
TRBV7-3	TRBJ2-5	few	TRBD2	TGTGCCAGCAGCTTAGACCCTCATAGCGGGGGGCCTTTTCAAGAGACCCAGTACTTC	CASSLDPHSGGPFQETQYF
TRBV20-1	TRBJ2-7	few	-	TGCAGTGCCACTAAGGCCACCTACGAGCAGTACTTC	CSATKATYEQYF
TRBV4-3	TRBJ2-3	-	-	TGCGCCAGCAGCCGGCAACCACCGGGGGATCAATACACAGATACGCAGTATTTT	CASSRQPPGDQYTDTQYF
TRBV11-2	TRBJ2-7	-	TRBD2	TGTGCCAGCAGCCCCTGGACTAGCGGGAGTGGCGAGCAGTACTTC	CASSPWTSGSGEQYF
TRBV7-8	TRBJ1-1	many	-	TGTGCCAGCAGCGTGGGGGGTCCGAACACTGAAGCTTTCTTT	CASSVGGPNTEAFF
TRBV12-3/TRBV12-4	TRBJ1-1	medium-sized	-	TGTGCCAGCAGTTACGGAGGAGGGAACACTGAAGCTTTCTTT	CASSYGGGNTEAFF
TRBV18	TRBJ2-2	few	TRBD1	TGTGCCAGCTCACCAGCCGAAAGGAACAGGGGGACCGGGGAGCTTTTTTTT	CASSPAERNRGTGELFF
TRBV13	TRBJ2-7	-	-	TGTGCCAGCAGCCGAGTGGGGGGAGAGCAGTACTTC	CASSRVGGEQYF
TRBV7-2	TRBJ2-3	many	TRBD2	TGTGCCAGCAGCTTGGGAGGGGCGCAGTATTTT	CASSLGGAQYF
TRBV7-8	TRBJ2-6	many	-	TGTGCCAGCAGCTTGTTAGAAACAGTCTCTGGGGCCAACGTCCTGACTTTC	CASSLLETVSGANVLTF
TRBV10-3	TRBJ1-6	-	-	TGTGCCATCAGTGTCCTGGGGGACTATAATTCACCCCTCCACTTT	CAISVLGDYNSPLHF
TRBV3-2	TRBJ1-5	few	-	TGTGCCAGCAGCCATACGTTGGACAGCAATTATAGCAATCAGCCCCAGCATTTT	CASSHTLDSNYSNQPQHF
TRBV14	TRBJ1-1	many	-	TGTGCCAGCAGCCAAGCCCGGTTGGGGTACACTGAAGCTTTCTTT	CASSQARLGYTEAFF
TRBV5-1	TRBJ2-1	-	TRBD2	TGCGCCAGCAGTCCCGGAGGCGGGGGTAATGAGCAGTTCTTC	CASSPGGGGNEQFF
TRBV5-1	TRBJ2-3	many	TRBD1	TGCGCCAGCAGCACGGCGTACGGACAGGGCTACGATACGCAGTATTTT	CASSTAYGQGYDTQYF
TRBV6-2/TRBV6-3	TRBJ2-7	many	-	TGTGCCAGCAGTTACCTTGATCCCTACGAGCAGTACTTC	CASSYLDPYEQYF
TRBV7-2	TRBJ2-1	-	TRBD2	TGTGCCAGCAGCTTCGTAGCGGGAGGGCTTTACAATGAGCAGTTCTTC	CASSFVAGGLYNEQFF
TRBV7-9	TRBJ1-1	many	TRBD1	TGTGCCAGCAGCCTACAGGGGGCTGAAGCTTTCTTT	CASSLQGAEAFF
TRBV9	TRBJ1-4	-	-	TGTGCCAGCAGCGTCGCAGGGTCAACTAATGAAAAACTGTTTTTT	CASSVAGSTNEKLFF
TRBV6-5	TRBJ2-7	few	TRBD1	TGTGCCAGCAGGACCATGGGACAGGCCTACGAGCAGTACTTC	CASRTMGQAYEQYF